This is a list of T cell receptor beta chains from one sample in a study of blood T cell repertoires in COVID-19. Here immunoSEQ multiplex PCR was the method, and the copy in TCRdb shows in-frame clones only, minus some. This table holds roughly 74,000 clones, just under 85% found once. Sequencing was performed on peripheral blood. The receptors here all came from a man between 65 and 85 years old with acute or convalescent COVID-19. The CDR3 runs from the conserved cysteine through the conserved F or W. D genes are given only for firm matches. Only part of the rows carry a size: once, few, many, or a class if the clone is expanded.

cdr3_nt cdr3_aa v_call clone_size d_call j_call
TGCAGTGCCCTCGAGAGGGGCTACACCTTC CSALERGYTF TRBV20-1 . . TRBJ1-2
TGTGCCAGCAGCGAACAACAGGGCACCCCTAATGGCTACACCTTC CASSEQQGTPNGYTF TRBV2 . . TRBJ1-2
TGTGCCAGCAGCCAAGGGAAACTAGCGCCCCGGGAGCTGTTTTTT CASSQGKLAPRELFF TRBV14 few TRBD2 TRBJ2-2
TGCGCCAGCAGTGACCCGGGACAGCAAGAGACCCAGTACTTC CASSDPGQQETQYF TRBV10-1 . TRBD1 TRBJ2-5
TGTGCCAGCAGCCCTCGAGGCGGGAGGGAAGAGACCCAGTACTTC CASSPRGGREETQYF TRBV7-3 . TRBD2 TRBJ2-5
TGTGCCAGTAGTATAGGAGGTAGTGTTTACAATGAGCAGTTCTTC CASSIGGSVYNEQFF TRBV19 once . TRBJ2-1
TGTGCCAGCACCCATGGGGGGGGGCATTCACCCCTCCACTTT CASTHGGGHSPLHF TRBV27 . . TRBJ1-6
TGTGCCAGTAGTCCCGCTAGCTCTGGGGCCAACGTCCTGACTTTC CASSPASSGANVLTF TRBV19 . . TRBJ2-6
TGTGCCAGTCAGAACTACAATGAGCAGTTCTTC CASQNYNEQFF TRBV28 . . TRBJ2-1
TGTGCCAGCAGCTCGGGACAGGGTGGGAATTCACCCCTCCACTTT CASSSGQGGNSPLHF TRBV5-4 . TRBD1 TRBJ1-6
TGTGCCAGCAGCTTAATGGGGACTAGCGGGGGTCAAGAGACCCAGTACTTC CASSLMGTSGGQETQYF TRBV7-3 . TRBD2 TRBJ2-5
TGTGCCAGCTCACCTACAGGGGTTCCAGATACGCAGTATTTT CASSPTGVPDTQYF TRBV18 . TRBD1 TRBJ2-3
TGTGCCAGCAGTTACTCGAGACAGATCAACTATGGCTACACCTTC CASSYSRQINYGYTF TRBV6-2/TRBV6-3 . . TRBJ1-2
TGTGCCAGCAGCTTAGAGGGGGCGCACAGAAAACTGTTTTTT CASSLEGAHRKLFF TRBV7-2 . TRBD1 TRBJ1-4
TGCAGCCCCCCTGGAGGGGCTTCCACTGAAGCTTTCTTT CSPPGGASTEAFF TRBV29-1 . . TRBJ1-1
TGTGCCAGCAGCGTAGCGGGGAGTCTCTCCTACGAGCAGTACTTC CASSVAGSLSYEQYF TRBV9 . . TRBJ2-7
TGTGCCAGCAGTTACTTCGGGGTCGACACTGAAGCTTTCTTT CASSYFGVDTEAFF TRBV6-2/TRBV6-3 . . TRBJ1-1
TGTGCCTGGAGTGGCGGACAGGGAACGAACACCGGGGAGCTGTTTTTT CAWSGGQGTNTGELFF TRBV30 few TRBD1 TRBJ2-2
TGTGCCAGCAGCGAGACCGGGACAAGCACAGATACGCAGTATTTT CASSETGTSTDTQYF TRBV7-9 . . TRBJ2-3
TGTGCCAGCAGCTCCCGACTAGCGGGGGTATTGTATGAGCAGTACTTC CASSSRLAGVLYEQYF TRBV6-6 . TRBD2 TRBJ2-7
TGTGCCAGTAGTAAGGGGGACAGGGGTAACACTGAAGCTTTCTTT CASSKGDRGNTEAFF TRBV19 . TRBD1 TRBJ1-1
TGTGCCAGCAGCCACTACAGGGGAAAGGACTATGGCTACACCTTC CASSHYRGKDYGYTF TRBV11-2 . TRBD1 TRBJ1-2
TGTGCCAGTACCCCACGGGGAGGGGCTGGGGCCAACGTCCTGACTTTC CASTPRGGAGANVLTF TRBV19 once TRBD2 TRBJ2-6
TGTGCCAGCAGCTTGTCGGGCAGCCTCAGGGTTTTTGCCTACACCTTC CASSLSGSLRVFAYTF TRBV5-6 . . TRBJ1-2
TGCAGCGTTGCGACAGGGGCCTACGAGCAGTACTTC CSVATGAYEQYF TRBV29-1 . TRBD1 TRBJ2-7
TGTGCCAGCAGCTTGGCCCCGGGACAGGGGGCCGGTGGCTACACCTTC CASSLAPGQGAGGYTF TRBV5-6 . TRBD1 TRBJ1-2
TGTGCCAGCCGACAACAGGGAACCAATAATTCACCCCTCCACTTT CASRQQGTNNSPLHF TRBV5-4 . . TRBJ1-6
TGTGCCAGCAGTGAATCGATTAGCGGGTACACAGATACGCAGTATTTT CASSESISGYTDTQYF TRBV6-1 . TRBD2 TRBJ2-3
TGTGCCAGTAGGACTGCGGGACTAGCGGACAATGAGCAGTTCTTC CASRTAGLADNEQFF TRBV19 . TRBD2 TRBJ2-1
TGTGCCAGCAGCCCTTACAGGACTAATGAAAAACTGTTTTTT CASSPYRTNEKLFF TRBV4-2 few . TRBJ1-4
TGCAGCGTTGGGCATCAGACTAGCAATGAGCAGTTCTTC CSVGHQTSNEQFF TRBV29-1 . . TRBJ2-1
TGCAGCGTGGGGCGCGACGGACCCCCTTTCAATGAGCAGTTCTTC CSVGRDGPPFNEQFF TRBV29-1 once . TRBJ2-1
TGTGCCAGCTCTCAAAGGGGACAGGGGGAGACCCAGTACTTC CASSQRGQGETQYF TRBV13 . TRBD1 TRBJ2-5
TGTGCCAGCAGTCCATCGCGAGGAGGGACGGCTAGCAATCAGCCCCAGCATTTT CASSPSRGGTASNQPQHF TRBV27 . . TRBJ1-5
TGCGCCAGCAGCTTGGCCAGGGACACAGATACGCAGTATTTT CASSLARDTDTQYF TRBV5-1 . . TRBJ2-3
TGTGCCAGCAGCCCCACCCCAATACCGGGACAGGAGTACTTC CASSPTPIPGQEYF TRBV3-1/TRBV3-2 once TRBD1 TRBJ2-5
TGCAGCGTTGAGAAGTACGGGGATGAAAAACTGTTTTTT CSVEKYGDEKLFF TRBV29-1 . . TRBJ1-4
TGCGCCAGCAGCTTCTTCGGGACTGCGTCCTACGAGCAGTACTTC CASSFFGTASYEQYF TRBV5-1 . . TRBJ2-7
TGTGCCAGCAGTTCTCGACAGGGGGGGTTCTCGCCCCAGCATTTT CASSSRQGGFSPQHF TRBV28 few TRBD1 TRBJ1-5
TGCAGTGCTAGTTCATGGGAGGACCTACAAGAAAAACTGTTTTTT CSASSWEDLQEKLFF TRBV20-1 . . TRBJ1-4
TGTGCCAGCAGTTACGGTCAGGGTAGCTCCTACAATGAGCAGTTCTTC CASSYGQGSSYNEQFF TRBV6-5 . . TRBJ2-1